These T cell receptor beta chains were read from a single sample in a study of CD8+ T cells in alopecia areata. Sequenced by immunoSEQ multiplex PCR; TCRdb stores in-frame clones only, minus some. The sample lists 200,000 to 250,000 clones; around two fifths were seen once. Sample: CD4+ T cells sorted from blood, taken around week 30, from a patient treated with tofacitinib. The receptor source for this set is a human donor with alopecia areata. CDR3s include the opening cysteine and the closing phenylalanine or tryptophan. Clone size appears in some rows only: once, few, many, or a class for an expanded clone.

>TRBJ2-7|TRBV28|.
CASSFTASEQYF
>TRBJ1-2|TRBV30|.
CAWSGARDSYYGYTF
>TRBJ1-2|TRBV25-1|once
CASSGNSYGYTF
>TRBJ2-3|TRBV30|.
CAWSVPNLDTQYF
>TRBJ1-2|TRBV5-4|.
CASSLDLGQGYGYTF
>TRBJ2-1|TRBV4-1|few
CASSQGRGLAGPEQFF
>TRBJ2-5|TRBV9|.
CASSVIGSGETQYF
>TRBJ2-7|TRBV10-3|few
CAISENRDRGLYEQYF
>TRBJ2-4|TRBV7-9|.
CASSSIGTKNIQYF
>TRBJ1-2|TRBV2|.
CASSVAPWAPPGAGYTF
>TRBJ2-3|TRBV7-6|few
CASSLAGLATDTQYF
>TRBJ2-6|TRBV6-1|.
CASSGTGISSGANVLTF
>TRBJ2-3|TRBV15|few
CATLNATTYSTDTQYF
>TRBJ2-1|TRBV5-1|few
CASSNGSYNEQFF
>TRBJ2-4|TRBV5-1|.
CASSWTGTGGARYF
>TRBJ2-7|TRBV14|few
CASSRGRARPQEYEQYF
>TRBJ2-6|TRBV7-9|few
CASSPRTGLSGANVLTF
>TRBJ1-1|TRBV19|few
CASSIQREKAFF
>TRBJ2-1|TRBV5-1|.
CASSKGTGNEQFF
>TRBJ2-5|TRBV6-6|.
CASSLSWETQYF
>TRBJ2-7|TRBV4-1|.
CASSQGFSGRYEQYF
>TRBJ1-1|TRBV4-1|.
CASSQGWTNTEAFF
>TRBJ2-5|TRBV5-1|few
CASSFQGQETQYF
>TRBJ1-2|TRBV29-1|few
CSVRDSLSGYTF
>TRBJ2-2|TRBV30|.
CAWSGQSTGELFF
>TRBJ2-1|TRBV27|once
CASSKTGTPNLYNEQFF